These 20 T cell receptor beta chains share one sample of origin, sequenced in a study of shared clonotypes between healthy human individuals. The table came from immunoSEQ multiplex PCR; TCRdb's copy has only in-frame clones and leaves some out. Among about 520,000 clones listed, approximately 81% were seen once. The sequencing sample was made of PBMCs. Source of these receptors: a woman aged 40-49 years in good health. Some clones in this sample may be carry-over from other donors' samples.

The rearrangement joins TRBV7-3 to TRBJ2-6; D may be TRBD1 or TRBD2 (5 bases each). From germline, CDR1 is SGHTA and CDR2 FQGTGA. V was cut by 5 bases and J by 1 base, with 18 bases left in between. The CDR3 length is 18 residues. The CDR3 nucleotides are TGTGCCAGCAGCGGACCGGGACCGACCTCTTCTGGGGCCAACGTCCTGACTTTC. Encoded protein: CASSGPGPTSSGANVLTF.

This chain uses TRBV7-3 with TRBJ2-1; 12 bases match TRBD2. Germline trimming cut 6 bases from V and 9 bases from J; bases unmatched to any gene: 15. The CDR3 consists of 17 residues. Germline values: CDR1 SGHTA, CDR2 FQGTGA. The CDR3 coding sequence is TGTGCCAGCAGTCTCCTAGCGGGAGGGCCGGCAAATGTTGAGCAGTTCTTC. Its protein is CASSLLAGGPANVEQFF.

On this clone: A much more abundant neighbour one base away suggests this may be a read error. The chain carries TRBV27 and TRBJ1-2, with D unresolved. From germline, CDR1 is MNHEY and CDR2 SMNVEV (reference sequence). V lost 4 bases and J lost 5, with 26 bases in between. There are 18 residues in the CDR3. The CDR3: CASSSLHILVRTHYGYTF. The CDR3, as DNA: TGTGCCAGCAGTTCCCTACACATCCTGGTGAGGACTCATTATGGCTACACCTTC.

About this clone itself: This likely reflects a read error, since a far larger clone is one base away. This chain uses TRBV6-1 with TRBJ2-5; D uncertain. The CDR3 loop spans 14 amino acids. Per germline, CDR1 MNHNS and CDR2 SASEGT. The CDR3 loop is CAGSVKEEQETQYF. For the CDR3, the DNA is TGTGCCGGCAGTGTAAAAGAAGAACAAGAGACCCAGTACTTC.

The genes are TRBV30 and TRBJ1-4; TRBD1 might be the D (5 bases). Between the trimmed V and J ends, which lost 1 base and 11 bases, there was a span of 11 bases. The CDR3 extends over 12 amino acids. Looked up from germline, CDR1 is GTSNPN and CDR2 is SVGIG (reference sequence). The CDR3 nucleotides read TGTGCCTGGAGTGCCCAGGGCGAGAAACTGTTTTTT. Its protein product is CAWSAQGEKLFF.

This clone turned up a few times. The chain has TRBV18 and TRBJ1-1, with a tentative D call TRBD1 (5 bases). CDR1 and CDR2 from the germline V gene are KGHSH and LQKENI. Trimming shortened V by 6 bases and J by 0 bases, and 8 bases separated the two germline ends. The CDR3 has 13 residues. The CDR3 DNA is TGTGCCAGCTCCGGGGGGGTGAACACTGAAGCTTTCTTT. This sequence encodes CASSGGVNTEAFF. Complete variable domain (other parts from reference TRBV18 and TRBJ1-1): NAGVMQNPRHLVRRRGQEARLRCSPMKGHSHVYWYRQLPEEGLKFMVYLQKENIIDESGMPKERFSAEFPKEGPSILRIQQVVRGDSAAYFCASSGGVNTEAFFGQGTRLTVV.

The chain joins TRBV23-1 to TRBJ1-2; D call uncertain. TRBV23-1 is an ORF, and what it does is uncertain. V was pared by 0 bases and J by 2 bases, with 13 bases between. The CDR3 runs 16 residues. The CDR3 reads CASSQSLGYGNYGYTF. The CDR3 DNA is TGCGCCAGCAGTCAATCGTTGGGGTATGGGAACTATGGCTACACCTTC.

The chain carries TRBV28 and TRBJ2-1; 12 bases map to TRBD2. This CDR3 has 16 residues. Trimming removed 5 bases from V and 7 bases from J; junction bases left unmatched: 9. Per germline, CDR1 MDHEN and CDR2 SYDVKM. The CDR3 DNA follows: TGTGCCAGCAGTCCCCTAGCGGGAGGGCCCTGGAATGAGCAGTTCTTC. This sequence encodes CASSPLAGGPWNEQFF.

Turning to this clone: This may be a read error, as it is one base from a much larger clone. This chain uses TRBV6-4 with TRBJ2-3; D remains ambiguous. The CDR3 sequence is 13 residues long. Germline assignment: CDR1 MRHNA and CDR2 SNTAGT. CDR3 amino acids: CAGSERGTDTQYF. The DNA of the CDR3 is TGTGCCGGCAGTGAACGGGGCACAGATACGCAGTATTTT.

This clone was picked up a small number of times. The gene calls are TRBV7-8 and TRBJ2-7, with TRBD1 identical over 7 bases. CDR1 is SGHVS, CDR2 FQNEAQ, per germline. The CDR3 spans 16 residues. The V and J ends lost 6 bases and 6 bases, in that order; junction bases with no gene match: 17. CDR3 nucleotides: TGTGCCAGCAGTTGGAAATTGGACAGGACAATCTTCGAGCAGTACTTC. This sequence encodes CASSWKLDRTIFEQYF.

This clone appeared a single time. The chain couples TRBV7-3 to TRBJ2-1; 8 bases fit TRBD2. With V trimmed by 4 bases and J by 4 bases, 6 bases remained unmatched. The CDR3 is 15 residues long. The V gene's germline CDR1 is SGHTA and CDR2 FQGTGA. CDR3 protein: CASSSLAGNYNEQFF. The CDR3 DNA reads TGTGCCAGCAGCTCCCTAGCGGGCAATTACAATGAGCAGTTCTTC.

DNA of the CDR3: TGTGCCAGCAGCCAAGGGGGGCCATACAATGAGCAGTTCTTC. Amino acids: CASSQGGPYNEQFF. This chain joins TRBV4-2 and TRBJ2-1; tentatively, D is TRBD1 (6 bases). The CDR3 extends over 14 amino acids. The V gene's germline CDR1 is LGHNA and CDR2 YNFKEQ. V was trimmed by 1 base and J by 4 bases, leaving 8 bases between them.

The CDR3 region is CASSSDPGNTGELFF. The CDR3 coding sequence is TGTGCCAGCAGCTCAGACCCGGGGAACACCGGGGAGCTGTTTTTT. The V and J genes are TRBV7-2 and TRBJ2-2; D is unresolved. V was clipped by 4 bases and J by 1 base, with 10 bases between them. CDR3 length equals 15 residues. Germline assignment: CDR1 SGHTA and CDR2 FQGNSA.

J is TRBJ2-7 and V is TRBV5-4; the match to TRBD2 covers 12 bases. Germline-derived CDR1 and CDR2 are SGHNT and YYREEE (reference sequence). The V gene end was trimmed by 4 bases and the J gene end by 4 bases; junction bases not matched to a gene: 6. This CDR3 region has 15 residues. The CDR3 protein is CASSLGLAGPYEQYF. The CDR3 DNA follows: TGTGCCAGCAGCCTCGGACTAGCGGGACCGTACGAGCAGTACTTC.

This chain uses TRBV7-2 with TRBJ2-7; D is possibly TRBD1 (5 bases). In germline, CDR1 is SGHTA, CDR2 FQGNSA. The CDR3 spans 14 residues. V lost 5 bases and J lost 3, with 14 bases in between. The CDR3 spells CASSLRSRDYEQYF. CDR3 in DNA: TGTGCCAGCAGCCTTCGTTCCAGGGACTACGAGCAGTACTTC.

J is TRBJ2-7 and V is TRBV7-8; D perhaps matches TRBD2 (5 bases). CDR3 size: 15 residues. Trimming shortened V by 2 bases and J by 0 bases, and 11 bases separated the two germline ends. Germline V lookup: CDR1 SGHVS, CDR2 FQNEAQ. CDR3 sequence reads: CASSLFGVSSYEQYF. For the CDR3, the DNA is TGTGCCAGCAGCTTATTCGGGGTATCCTCCTACGAGCAGTACTTC.

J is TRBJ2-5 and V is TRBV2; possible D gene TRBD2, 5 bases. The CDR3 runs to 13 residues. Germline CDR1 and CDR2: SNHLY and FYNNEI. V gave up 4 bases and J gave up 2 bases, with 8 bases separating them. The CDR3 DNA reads TGTGCCAGCAGTGCCGGACTTCAAGAGACCCAGTACTTC. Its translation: CASSAGLQETQYF.

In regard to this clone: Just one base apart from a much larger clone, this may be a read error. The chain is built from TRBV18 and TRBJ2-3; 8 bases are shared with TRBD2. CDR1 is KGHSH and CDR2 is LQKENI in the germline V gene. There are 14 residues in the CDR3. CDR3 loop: CASSPAGGTDTRYF. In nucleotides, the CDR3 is TGTGCCAGCTCACCGGCGGGGGGAACAGATACGCGGTATTTT.

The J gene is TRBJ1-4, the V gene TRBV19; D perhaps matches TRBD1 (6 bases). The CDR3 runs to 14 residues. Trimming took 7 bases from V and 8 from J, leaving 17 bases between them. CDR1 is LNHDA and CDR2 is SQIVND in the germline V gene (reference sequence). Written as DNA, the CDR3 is TGTGCCAGTAACCCGGGGGGCAATCGAGAAAAACTGTTTTTT. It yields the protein CASNPGGNREKLFF.

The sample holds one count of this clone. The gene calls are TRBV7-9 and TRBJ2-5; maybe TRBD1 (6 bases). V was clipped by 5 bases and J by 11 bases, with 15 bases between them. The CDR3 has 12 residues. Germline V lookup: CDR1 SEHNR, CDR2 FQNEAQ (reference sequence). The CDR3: CASSVSQGSQYF. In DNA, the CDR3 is TGTGCCAGCAGCGTCTCGCAGGGGTCTCAGTACTTC.